The next 24 T cell receptor beta chains were all read from a single sample in a study of T cell responses to AZD1222 COVID-19 vaccine. Sequencing used immunoSEQ multiplex PCR; TCRdb keeps in-frame clones, though not all of them. The data contain tens of thousands of clones, just under 90% of them singletons. This material consisted of peripheral blood, taken on day 0 of AZD1222 vaccination. These receptors originate from an adult in good health.

CDR3 sequence reads: CASSQEWGQGASYGYTF. CDR3 coding DNA: TGTGCCAGCAGCCAAGAATGGGGACAGGGGGCTAGTTATGGCTACACCTTC. The chain is built from TRBV4-2 and TRBJ1-2, with 12 bases fitting TRBD1. Losses at the gene ends were 0 bases for V and 5 bases for J; bases not matched to a gene: 7. Germline V gene lookup returns CDR1 LGHNA and CDR2 YNFKEQ. The CDR3 extends over 17 amino acids.

J is TRBJ2-6 and V is TRBV5-1; a possible D gene is TRBD1 (5 bases). V was pared by 4 bases and J by 0 bases, with 14 bases between. This CDR3 contains 17 residues. Germline CDR1 is SGHRS and CDR2 is YFSETQ. CDR3 region: CASSRRQGNSGANVLTF. The CDR3 DNA sequence: TGCGCCAGCAGCAGGCGGCAGGGAAACTCTGGGGCCAACGTCCTGACTTTC.

The chain joins TRBV23-1 to TRBJ2-5; 9 nucleotides match TRBD1. TRBV23-1 belongs to the ORF category, with a function that is uncertain. Trimming at V came to 2 bases and at J to 4 bases, leaving 14 bases not matched to a gene. CDR3 length: 18 amino acids. The CDR3 bases are TGCGCCAGCAGTCAAACGGACAGGGGCCCCTTCGGAACAGAGACCCAGTACTTC. Residues: CASSQTDRGPFGTETQYF.

This rearrangement joins TRBV27 to TRBJ1-2, with D possibly being TRBD1 (6 bases). The CDR3 consists of 14 residues. CDR1 is MNHEY, CDR2 SMNVEV, per germline (reference sequence). V shed 3 bases and J shed 0 bases, with 8 bases lying between them. The CDR3 DNA sequence: TGTGCCAGCAGTTTCGGACAGCCTAACTATGGCTACACCTTC. Translated, it gives CASSFGQPNYGYTF.

The V gene is TRBV5-1, the J gene TRBJ1-2; 7 bases fit TRBD1. CDR3 length equals 14 residues. V lost 2 bases, J lost 4 bases, and 5 bases stayed unmatched. CDR1 and CDR2 (germline): SGHRS, YFSETQ. In nucleotides, the CDR3 is TGCGCCAGCAGCTTTCAGGGGGATGGCTATGGCTACACCTTC. This gives the protein CASSFQGDGYGYTF. Filled out from reference TRBV5-1 and TRBJ1-2, the complete variable domain reads KAGVTQTPRYLIKTRGQQVTLSCSPISGHRSVSWYQQTPGQGLQFLFEYFSETQRNKGNFPGRFSGRQFSNSRSEMNVSTLELGDSALYLCASSFQGDGYGYTFGSGTRLTVV.

The chain employs TRBV7-9 and TRBJ2-7; the match to TRBD2 covers 10 bases. This CDR3 spans 15 amino acids. V lost 5 bases, J lost 8 bases, and 12 bases stayed unmatched. Germline V gene sequence: CDR1 SEHNR, CDR2 FQNEAQ (reference sequence). The chain's CDR3 is CASSRITSGEWKQYF. The CDR3 nucleotides read TGTGCCAGCAGCCGAATTACTAGCGGGGAATGGAAGCAGTACTTC.

The J gene is TRBJ1-1, the V gene TRBV9, with no clear D. The CDR3 is 14 residues long. Germline CDR1 reads SGDLS; CDR2 reads YYNGEE. Trimming stripped 0 bases from V and 1 base from J, with 7 bases between. The CDR3 nucleotides are TGTGCCAGCAGCGTAGGGTATGGGAACACTGAAGCTTTCTTT. Encoded protein: CASSVGYGNTEAFF. Full variable domain (missing parts from reference TRBV9 and TRBJ1-1): DSGVTQTPKHLITATGQRVTLRCSPRSGDLSVYWYQQSLDQGLQFLIQYYNGEERAKGNILERFSAQQFPDLHSELNLSSLELGDSALYFCASSVGYGNTEAFFGQGTRLTVV.

The chain carries TRBV10-3 and TRBJ2-7; TRBD2 matches at 13 bases. With V trimmed by 6 bases and J by 5 bases, 4 bases remained unmatched. The CDR3 has 14 amino acids. In germline, CDR1 is ENHRY, CDR2 SYGVKD. The CDR3 here is CAIRGTSGANEQYF. The CDR3 DNA reads TGTGCCATCAGAGGGACTAGCGGGGCCAACGAGCAGTACTTC.

This chain connects TRBV28 to TRBJ1-2; 7 nucleotides agree with TRBD1. This CDR3 is built from 13 residues. Germline CDR1 is MDHEN and CDR2 is SYDVKM. CDR3 residues: CALAGGGGNGYTF. CDR3 sequence (DNA): TGTGCACTTGCCGGGGGAGGGGGCAACGGCTACACCTTC.

The rearrangement uses TRBV3-1 (or the pseudogene TRBV3-2) and TRBJ1-2, with D perhaps matching TRBD1 (6 bases). The CDR3 extends over 14 amino acids. V gave up 5 bases and J gave up 7 bases, with 17 bases separating them. CDR1 and CDR2 (germline): LGHDT, YNNKEL (reference sequence). CDR3 in amino acids: CASSLIGGASGYTF. The DNA of the CDR3 is TGTGCCAGCAGCTTAATTGGGGGGGCCAGTGGCTACACCTTC.

This chain uses TRBV19 with TRBJ1-1; tentatively, D is TRBD1 (5 bases). The V gene's germline CDR1 is LNHDA and CDR2 SQIVND (reference sequence). The CDR3 contains 12 residues. The CDR3 DNA sequence: TGTGCTGCAAAGAAAGGGGACACTGAAGCTTTCTTT. This encodes CAAKKGDTEAFF.

The chain has TRBV11-3 and TRBJ1-6, with a tentative D call TRBD1 (6 bases). The germline CDR1 and CDR2 sequences are SGHNT and YENEEA. The CDR3 sequence is 15 residues long. The germline V and J ends were trimmed by 1 base and 9 bases, with 13 bases remaining between them. CDR3 amino acids: CASSLVEGGVSPLHF. For the CDR3, the DNA is TGTGCCAGCAGCTTAGTAGAGGGGGGCGTTTCACCCCTCCACTTT.

V is TRBV7-2 and J is TRBJ2-3; a possible D gene is TRBD2 (5 bases). The germline V and J ends were trimmed by 6 bases and 4 bases, with 8 bases remaining between them. Germline V lookup: CDR1 SGHTA, CDR2 FQGNSA. This CDR3 has 12 residues. The CDR3 loop is CASRRASDTQYF. The DNA for the CDR3 is TGTGCCAGCAGGAGGGCCTCAGATACGCAGTATTTT.

The CDR3, as DNA: TGTGCCAGCAGTCCCAGGGGGTATAGCAATCAGCCCCAGCATTTT. Amino acids: CASSPRGYSNQPQHF. The rearrangement uses TRBV27 and TRBJ1-5; 7 nucleotides agree with TRBD1. There are 15 residues in the CDR3. The V gene's germline CDR1 is MNHEY and CDR2 SMNVEV (reference sequence). V dropped 5 bases and J dropped 0; count of bases not matched to a gene: 4.

The chain couples TRBV28 to TRBJ1-1; D gene uncertain. With 5 bases removed from V and 0 bases from J, the gap between germline ends came to 7 bases. CDR1 MDHEN and CDR2 SYDVKM come from the germline V gene. The CDR3 consists of 13 residues. The DNA of the CDR3 is TGTGCCAGCAGTAAGGAACTGAACACTGAAGCTTTCTTT. Residues: CASSKELNTEAFF.

This chain connects TRBV18 to TRBJ1-1; D is unresolved. Trimming shortened V by 6 bases and J by 0 bases, and 11 bases separated the two germline ends. CDR3 length: 14 residues. CDR1 KGHSH and CDR2 LQKENI come from the germline V gene. CDR3 sequence: CASSEVTVNTEAFF. CDR3 nucleotide sequence: TGTGCCAGCTCCGAAGTAACAGTGAACACTGAAGCTTTCTTT.

Here the CDR3 DNA reads TGTGCCAGCAGCTTGACCGGGACAGGTTTTTCCATTCAGTACTTC. Its translation is CASSLTGTGFSIQYF. The chain uses TRBV7-9 and TRBJ2-4; 8 nucleotides line up with TRBD1. Trimming at V came to 3 bases and at J to 9 bases, leaving 10 bases not matched to a gene. The germline gives CDR1 SEHNR, CDR2 FQNEAQ (reference sequence). The CDR3 runs to 15 residues.

The J gene is TRBJ2-1, the V gene TRBV5-4; TRBD2 aligns across 11 bases. The CDR3 extends over 16 amino acids. V shed 5 bases and J 0 bases; nucleotides not matched to a gene: 4. Germline CDR1 SGHNT, CDR2 YYREEE (reference sequence). For the CDR3, the DNA is TGTGCCAGCAGACTAGCGGGGGCCTCCTCCTACAATGAGCAGTTCTTC. Translation gives CASRLAGASSYNEQFF. Full variable domain (missing parts from reference TRBV5-4 and TRBJ2-1): ETGVTQSPTHLIKTRGQQVTLRCSSQSGHNTVSWYQQALGQGPQFIFQYYREEENGRGNFPPRFSGLQFPNYSSELNVNALELDDSALYLCASRLAGASSYNEQFFGPGTRLTVL.

V gene TRBV18 combines with J gene TRBJ1-1, with a weak D call TRBD1 (5 bases). Germline CDR1 reads KGHSH; CDR2 reads LQKENI. The CDR3 consists of 15 residues. Trimming took 5 bases from V and 0 from J, leaving 13 bases between them. In DNA form, the CDR3 reads TGTGCCAGCTCATTGATAGAGGGGTTGAACACTGAAGCTTTCTTT. Translation gives CASSLIEGLNTEAFF.

J is TRBJ1-1 and V is TRBV5-1, with unresolved D. The CDR3 runs 17 residues. The V gene's germline CDR1 is SGHRS and CDR2 YFSETQ. Deletions cut 2 bases from V and 0 bases from J, with 17 bases between. CDR3 coding DNA: TGCGCCAGCAGCTTAATCTTCCCTGCAAGTTTGAACACTGAAGCTTTCTTT. Translating it yields CASSLIFPASLNTEAFF.

The genes are TRBV11-2 and TRBJ1-1; weak D call: TRBD1 (6 bases). The germline V and J ends were trimmed by 4 bases and 1 base, with 10 bases remaining between them. The germline gives CDR1 SGHAT, CDR2 FQNNGV. This CDR3 contains 14 residues. The CDR3 region is CASSSGQWNTEAFF. The CDR3 DNA reads as TGTGCCAGCAGCTCCGGACAGTGGAACACTGAAGCTTTCTTT.

The chain joins TRBV7-2 to TRBJ2-1, with 7 bases fitting TRBD2. Trimming removed 4 bases from V and 2 bases from J; junction bases left unmatched: 5. This CDR3 is built from 15 residues. Germline-derived CDR1 and CDR2 are SGHTA and FQGNSA. CDR3 loop: CASSYREGAYNEQFF. The CDR3 DNA sequence: TGTGCCAGCAGCTATAGGGAGGGAGCCTACAATGAGCAGTTCTTC.

This chain connects TRBV30 to TRBJ2-6, with D unclear. Germline V CDR1 and CDR2: GTSNPN, SVGIG (reference sequence). This CDR3 has 15 residues. V lost 5 bases and J lost 0, with 11 bases in between. The CDR3 spells CAWLKYSSGANVLTF. CDR3 coding DNA: TGTGCCTGGCTCAAATATAGCTCTGGGGCCAACGTCCTGACTTTC.

The chain has TRBV9 and TRBJ1-1, with 7 bases matching TRBD1. The V gene end was trimmed by 4 bases and the J gene end by 1 base; junction bases not matched to a gene: 10. CDR1 and CDR2 (germline): SGDLS, YYNGEE. The CDR3 totals 16 residues. The CDR3 DNA reads as TGTGCCAGCAGCCCGCGACCTACAGGGGCGAACACTGAAGCTTTCTTT. Translation: CASSPRPTGANTEAFF.